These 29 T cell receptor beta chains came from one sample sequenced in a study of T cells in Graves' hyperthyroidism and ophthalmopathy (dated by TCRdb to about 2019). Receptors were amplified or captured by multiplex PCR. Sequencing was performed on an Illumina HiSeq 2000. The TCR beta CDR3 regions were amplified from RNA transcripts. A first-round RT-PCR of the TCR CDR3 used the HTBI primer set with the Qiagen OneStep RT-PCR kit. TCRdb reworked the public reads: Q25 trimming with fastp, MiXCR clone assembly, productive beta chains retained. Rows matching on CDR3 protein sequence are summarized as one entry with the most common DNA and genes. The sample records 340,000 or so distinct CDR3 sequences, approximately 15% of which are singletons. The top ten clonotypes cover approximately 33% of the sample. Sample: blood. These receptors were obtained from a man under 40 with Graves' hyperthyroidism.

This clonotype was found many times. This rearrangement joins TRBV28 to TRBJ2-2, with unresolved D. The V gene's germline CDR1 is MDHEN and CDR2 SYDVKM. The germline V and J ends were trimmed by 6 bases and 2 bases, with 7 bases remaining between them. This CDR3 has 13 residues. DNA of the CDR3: TGTGCCAGCAGCGGTGAAAACACCGGGGAGCTGTTTTTT. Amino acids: CASSGENTGELFF.

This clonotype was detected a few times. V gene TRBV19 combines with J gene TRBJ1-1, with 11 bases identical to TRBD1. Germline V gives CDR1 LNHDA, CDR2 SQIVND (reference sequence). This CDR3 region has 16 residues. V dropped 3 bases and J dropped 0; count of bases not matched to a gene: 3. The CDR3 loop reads CASSIGQGALNTEAFF. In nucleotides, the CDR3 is TGTGCCAGTAGTATTGGACAGGGGGCCTTGAACACTGAAGCTTTCTTT.

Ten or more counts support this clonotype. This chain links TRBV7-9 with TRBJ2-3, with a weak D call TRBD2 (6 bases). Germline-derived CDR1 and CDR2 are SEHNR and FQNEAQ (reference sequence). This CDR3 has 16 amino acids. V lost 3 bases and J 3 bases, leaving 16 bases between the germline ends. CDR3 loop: CASSFWGDPATDTQYF. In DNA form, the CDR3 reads TGTGCCAGCAGCTTCTGGGGGGATCCCGCGACAGATACGCAGTATTTT.

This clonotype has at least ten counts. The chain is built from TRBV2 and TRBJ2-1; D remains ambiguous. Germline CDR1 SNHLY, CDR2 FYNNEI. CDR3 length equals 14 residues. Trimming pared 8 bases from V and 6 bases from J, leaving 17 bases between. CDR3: CASVSWGVANEQFF. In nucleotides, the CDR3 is TGTGCCAGCGTTAGTTGGGGTGTCGCCAATGAGCAGTTCTTC.

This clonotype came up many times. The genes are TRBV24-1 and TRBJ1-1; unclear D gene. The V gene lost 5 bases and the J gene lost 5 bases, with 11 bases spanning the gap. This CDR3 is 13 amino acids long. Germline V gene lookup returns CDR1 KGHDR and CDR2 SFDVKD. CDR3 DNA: TGTGCCACCAGTGGGGTAATGGAAACTGAAGCTTTCTTT. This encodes CATSGVMETEAFF.

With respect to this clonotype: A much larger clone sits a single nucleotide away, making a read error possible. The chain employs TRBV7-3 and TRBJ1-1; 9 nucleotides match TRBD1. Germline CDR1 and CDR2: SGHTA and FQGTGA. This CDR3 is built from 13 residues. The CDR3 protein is CASGFETGGIPFF. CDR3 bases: TGTGCCAGCGGCTTCGAGACAGGGGGGATACCTTTCTTT.

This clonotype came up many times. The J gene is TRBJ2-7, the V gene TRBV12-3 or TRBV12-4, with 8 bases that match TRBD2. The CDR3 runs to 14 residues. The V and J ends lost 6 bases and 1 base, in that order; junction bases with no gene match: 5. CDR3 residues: CASRLAGNSYEQYF. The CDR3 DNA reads TGTGCCAGCAGGCTAGCGGGTAATTCCTACGAGCAGTACTTC.

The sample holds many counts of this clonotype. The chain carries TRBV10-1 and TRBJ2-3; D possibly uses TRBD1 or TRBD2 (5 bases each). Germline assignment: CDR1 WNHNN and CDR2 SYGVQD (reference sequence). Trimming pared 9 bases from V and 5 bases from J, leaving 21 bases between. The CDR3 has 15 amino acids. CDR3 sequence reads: CARISRDGGEDTQYF. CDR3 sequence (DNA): TGCGCCAGGATAAGCCGGGACGGAGGAGAAGATACGCAGTATTTT.

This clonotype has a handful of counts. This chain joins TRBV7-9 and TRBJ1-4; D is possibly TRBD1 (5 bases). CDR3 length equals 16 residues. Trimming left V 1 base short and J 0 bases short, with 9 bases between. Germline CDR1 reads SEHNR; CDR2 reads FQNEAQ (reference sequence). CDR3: CASSLVDSSTNEKLFF. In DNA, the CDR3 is TGTGCCAGCAGCTTAGTAGACAGTTCAACTAATGAAAAACTGTTTTTT.

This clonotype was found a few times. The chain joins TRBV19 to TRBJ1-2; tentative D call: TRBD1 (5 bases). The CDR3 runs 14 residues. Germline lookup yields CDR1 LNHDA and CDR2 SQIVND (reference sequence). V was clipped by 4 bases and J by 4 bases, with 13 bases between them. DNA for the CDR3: TGTGCCAGTAGTAGGGACGGAACGAGCTATGGCTACACCTTC. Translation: CASSRDGTSYGYTF. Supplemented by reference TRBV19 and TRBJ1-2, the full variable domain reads DGGITQSPKYLFRKEGQNVTLSCEQNLNHDAMYWYRQDPGQGLRLIYYSQIVNDFQKGDIAEGYSVSREKKESFPLTVTSAQKNPTAFYLCASSRDGTSYGYTFGSGTRLTVV.

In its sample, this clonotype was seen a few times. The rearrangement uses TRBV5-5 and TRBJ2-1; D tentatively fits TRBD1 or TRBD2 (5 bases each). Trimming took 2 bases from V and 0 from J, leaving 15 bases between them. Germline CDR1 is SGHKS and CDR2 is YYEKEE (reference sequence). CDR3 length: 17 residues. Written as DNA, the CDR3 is TGTGCCAGCAGCTTTTTGAGCGGAGACAGCTCCTACAATGAGCAGTTCTTC. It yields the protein CASSFLSGDSSYNEQFF.

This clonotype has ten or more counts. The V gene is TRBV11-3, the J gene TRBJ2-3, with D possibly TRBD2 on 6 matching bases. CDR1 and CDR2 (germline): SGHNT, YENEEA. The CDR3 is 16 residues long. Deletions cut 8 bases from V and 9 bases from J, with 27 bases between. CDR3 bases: TGTGCCAGCTCATACCCCTCGGGACTTGGGGCCCGGACGCAGTATTTT. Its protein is CASSYPSGLGARTQYF.

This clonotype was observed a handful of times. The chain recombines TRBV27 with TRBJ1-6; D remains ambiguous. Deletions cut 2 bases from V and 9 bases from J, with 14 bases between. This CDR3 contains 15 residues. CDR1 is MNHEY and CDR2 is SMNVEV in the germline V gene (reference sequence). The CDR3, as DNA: TGTGCCAGCAGTTTACTCGGGAGTCTCGGTTCACCCCTCCACTTT. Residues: CASSLLGSLGSPLHF.

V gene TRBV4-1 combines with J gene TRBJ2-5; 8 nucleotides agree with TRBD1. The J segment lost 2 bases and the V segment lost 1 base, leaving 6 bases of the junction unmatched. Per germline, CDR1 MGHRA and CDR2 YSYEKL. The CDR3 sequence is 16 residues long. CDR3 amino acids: CASSQVLDRAQETQYF. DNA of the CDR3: TGCGCCAGCAGCCAAGTGCTGGACAGGGCGCAAGAGACCCAGTACTTC.

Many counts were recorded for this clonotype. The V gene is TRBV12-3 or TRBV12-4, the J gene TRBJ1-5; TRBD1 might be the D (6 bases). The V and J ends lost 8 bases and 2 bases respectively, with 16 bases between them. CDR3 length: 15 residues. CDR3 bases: TGTGCCAGCGTCCCAGGATGGACAGGCAATCAGCCCCAGCATTTT. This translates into CASVPGWTGNQPQHF.

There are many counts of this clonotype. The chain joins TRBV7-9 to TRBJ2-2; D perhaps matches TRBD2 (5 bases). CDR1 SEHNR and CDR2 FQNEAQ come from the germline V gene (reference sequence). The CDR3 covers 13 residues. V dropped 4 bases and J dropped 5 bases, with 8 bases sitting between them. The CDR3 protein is CASSSRGTGELFF. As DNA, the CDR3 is TGTGCCAGCAGCTCGAGAGGGACCGGGGAGCTGTTTTTT.

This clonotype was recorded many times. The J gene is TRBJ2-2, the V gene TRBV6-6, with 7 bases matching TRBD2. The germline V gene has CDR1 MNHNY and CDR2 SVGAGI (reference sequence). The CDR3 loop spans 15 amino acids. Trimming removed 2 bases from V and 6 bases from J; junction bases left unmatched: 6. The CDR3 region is CASSYLLAVPGELFF. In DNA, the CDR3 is TGTGCCAGCAGTTACCTGCTAGCGGTCCCCGGGGAGCTGTTTTTT.

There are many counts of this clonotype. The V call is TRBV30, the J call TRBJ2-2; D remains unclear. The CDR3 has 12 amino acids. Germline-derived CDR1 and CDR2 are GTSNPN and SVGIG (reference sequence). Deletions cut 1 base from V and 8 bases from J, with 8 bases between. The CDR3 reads CAWSAAPGELFF. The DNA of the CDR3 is TGTGCCTGGAGTGCCGCTCCGGGGGAGCTGTTTTTT.

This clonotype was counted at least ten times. The CDR3 DNA is TGTGCCAGCAGTTTAATCACTAGCGACCATGAGCAGTTCTTC. It specifies CASSLITSDHEQFF. The V gene is TRBV12-3 or TRBV12-4, the J gene TRBJ2-1; 7 bases agree with TRBD2. V lost 2 bases and J lost 8; bases outside the gene matches: 6. The CDR3 runs 14 residues.

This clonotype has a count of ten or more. CDR3 in amino acids: CASSEVLPQFRDEQYF. The CDR3 DNA reads TGTGCCAGCAGTGAAGTTCTGCCACAGTTTCGGGACGAGCAGTACTTC. The gene calls are TRBV6-1 and TRBJ2-7; no definite D call. Between the trimmed V and J ends, which lost 1 base and 5 bases, there was a span of 18 bases. The V gene's germline CDR1 is MNHNS and CDR2 SASEGT. The CDR3 sequence is 16 residues long.

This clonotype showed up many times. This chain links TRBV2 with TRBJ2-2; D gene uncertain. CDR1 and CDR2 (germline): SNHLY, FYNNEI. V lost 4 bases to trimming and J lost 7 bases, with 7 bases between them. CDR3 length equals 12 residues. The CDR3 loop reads CASSVRNGELFF. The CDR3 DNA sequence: TGTGCCAGCAGTGTCCGGAACGGGGAGCTGTTTTTT.

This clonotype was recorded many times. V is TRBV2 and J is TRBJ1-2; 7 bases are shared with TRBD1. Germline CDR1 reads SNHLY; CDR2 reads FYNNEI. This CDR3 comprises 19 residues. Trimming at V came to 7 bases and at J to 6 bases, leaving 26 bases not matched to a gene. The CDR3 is CASTAVTGAQSAPVHGYTF. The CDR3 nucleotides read TGTGCCAGCACTGCCGTAACAGGGGCCCAATCGGCCCCAGTCCATGGCTACACCTTC. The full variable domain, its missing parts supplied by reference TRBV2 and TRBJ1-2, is EPEVTQTPSHQVTQMGQEVILRCVPISNHLYFYWYRQILGQKVEFLVSFYNNEISEKSEIFDDQFSVERPDGSNFTLKIRSTKLEDSAMYFCASTAVTGAQSAPVHGYTFGSGTRLTVV.

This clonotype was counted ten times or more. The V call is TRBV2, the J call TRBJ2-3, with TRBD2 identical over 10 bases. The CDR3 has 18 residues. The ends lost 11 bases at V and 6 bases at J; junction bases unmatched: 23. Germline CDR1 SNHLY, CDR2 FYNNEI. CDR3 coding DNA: TGTGCCGGTAGGGCGAGAACGGGGACTAGCGCACGGACGGATACGCAGTATTTT. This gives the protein CAGRARTGTSARTDTQYF.

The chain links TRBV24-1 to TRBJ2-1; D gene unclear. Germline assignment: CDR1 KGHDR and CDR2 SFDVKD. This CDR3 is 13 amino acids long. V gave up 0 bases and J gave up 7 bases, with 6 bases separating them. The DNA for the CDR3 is TGTGCCACCAGTGATTTGGGGCGGAATGAGCAGTTCTTC. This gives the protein CATSDLGRNEQFF.

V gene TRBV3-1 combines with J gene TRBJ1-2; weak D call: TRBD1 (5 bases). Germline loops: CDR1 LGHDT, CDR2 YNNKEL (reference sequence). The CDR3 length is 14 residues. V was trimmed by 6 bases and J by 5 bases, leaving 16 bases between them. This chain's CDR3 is CASRPMGEGYGYTF. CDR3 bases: TGTGCCAGCAGGCCTATGGGGGAGGGGTATGGCTACACCTTC. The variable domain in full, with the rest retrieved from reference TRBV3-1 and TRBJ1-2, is DTAVSQTPKYLVTQMGNDKSIKCEQNLGHDTMYWYKQDSKKFLKIMFSYNNKELIINETVPNRFSPKSPDKAHLNLHINSLELGDSAVYFCASRPMGEGYGYTFGSGTRLTVV.

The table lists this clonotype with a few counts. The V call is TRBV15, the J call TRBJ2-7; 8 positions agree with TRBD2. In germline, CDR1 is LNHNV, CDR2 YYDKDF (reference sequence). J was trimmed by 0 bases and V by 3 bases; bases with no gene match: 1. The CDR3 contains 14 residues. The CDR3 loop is CATSSGGASYEQYF. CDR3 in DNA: TGTGCCACCAGCAGCGGGGGGGCCTCCTACGAGCAGTACTTC.

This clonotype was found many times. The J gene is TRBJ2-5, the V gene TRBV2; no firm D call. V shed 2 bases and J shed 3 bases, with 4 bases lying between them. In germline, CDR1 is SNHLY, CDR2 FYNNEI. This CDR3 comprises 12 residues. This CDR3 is CASSERKETQYF. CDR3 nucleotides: TGTGCCAGCAGTGAAAGGAAAGAGACCCAGTACTTC.

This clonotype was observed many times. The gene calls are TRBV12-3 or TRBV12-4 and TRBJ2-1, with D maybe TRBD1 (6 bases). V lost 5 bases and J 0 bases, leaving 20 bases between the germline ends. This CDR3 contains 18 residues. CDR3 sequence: CASSIAHRVRHSYNEQFF. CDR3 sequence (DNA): TGTGCCAGCAGTATCGCACACAGGGTCCGACACTCCTACAATGAGCAGTTCTTC.

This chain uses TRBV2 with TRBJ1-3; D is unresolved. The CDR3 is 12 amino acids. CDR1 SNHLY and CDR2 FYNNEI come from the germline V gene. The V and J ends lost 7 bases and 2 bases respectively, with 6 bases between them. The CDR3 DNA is TGTGCCAGCATGACAACTGGAAACACCATATATTTT. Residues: CASMTTGNTIYF. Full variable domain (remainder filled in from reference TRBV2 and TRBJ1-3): EPEVTQTPSHQVTQMGQEVILRCVPISNHLYFYWYRQILGQKVEFLVSFYNNEISEKSEIFDDQFSVERPDGSNFTLKIRSTKLEDSAMYFCASMTTGNTIYFGEGSWLTVV.